A single sample is the source of the 26 T cell receptor beta chains below, sequenced in a study of tumor-infiltrating lymphocytes in localized non-small cell lung cancer. Sequenced by immunoSEQ multiplex PCR; TCRdb stores in-frame clones only, minus some. The data show approximately 11,000 clones, around 84% seen once. Sequencing was performed on lung tumor tissue. These receptors were obtained from a human donor with non-small cell lung cancer.

The rearrangement uses TRBV6-6 and TRBJ1-1, with TRBD1 identical over 8 bases. Trimming took 6 bases from V and 5 from J; bases not matched to a gene: 8. There are 14 residues in the CDR3. Per germline, CDR1 MNHNY and CDR2 SVGAGI (reference sequence). CDR3 sequence (DNA): TGTGCCAGCAGCAAAGTAACAGGGGGGACTGAAGCTTTCTTT. It is translated as CASSKVTGGTEAFF.

V gene TRBV21-1 combines with J gene TRBJ1-2; the table's D call, TRBD1, has no DNA check behind it. TRBV21-1 is tagged as a pseudogene. The CDR3 covers 15 residues. The CDR3 protein is CASSKGTGGSDGYTF. The CDR3 DNA follows: TGTGCCAGCAGCAAGGGGACAGGGGGCTCGGACGGCTACACCTTC.

V and J are TRBV29-1 and TRBJ1-5; unclear D gene. Germline CDR1 and CDR2: SQVTM and ANQGSEA. Trimming took 6 bases from V and 2 from J, leaving 8 bases between them. The CDR3 runs 12 residues. CDR3 loop: CSVGGGNQPQHF. CDR3 coding DNA: TGCAGCGTCGGCGGAGGCAATCAGCCCCAGCATTTT. Drawing the rest from reference TRBV29-1 and TRBJ1-5, the complete variable domain is SAVISQKPSRDICQRGTSLTIQCQVDSQVTMMFWYRQQPGQSLTLIATANQGSEATYESGFVIDKFPISRPNLTFSTLTVSNMSPEDSSIYLCSVGGGNQPQHFGDGTRLSIL.

V is TRBV9 and J is TRBJ1-2, with TRBD1 identical over 8 bases. With 5 bases clipped from V and 3 bases from J, the junction kept 6 bases outside the gene matches. Germline values: CDR1 SGDLS, CDR2 YYNGEE. The CDR3 has 14 amino acids. The CDR3 nucleotides are TGTGCCAGCAGGATGGACAGGGAGGACTATGGCTACACCTTC. Its protein is CASRMDREDYGYTF.

V usage is TRBV30 and J usage is TRBJ1-5; D remains unclear. CDR1 is GTSNPN, CDR2 SVGIG, per germline (reference sequence). The V end lost 0 bases, the J end lost 6 bases, and 15 bases lay between the germline ends. This CDR3 contains 15 residues. CDR3 DNA: TGTGCCTGGAGTGTATTCGGGCGAGTCCGTCAGCCCCAGCATTTT. This gives the protein CAWSVFGRVRQPQHF.

This rearrangement joins TRBV30 to TRBJ2-3, with 9 nucleotides matching TRBD1. Germline V gene sequence: CDR1 GTSNPN, CDR2 SVGIG (reference sequence). CDR3 length equals 14 residues. J gave up 4 bases and V 1 base, and 3 bases lay outside the gene matches. The CDR3 DNA reads as TGTGCCTGGAGTGCGAGACAGGGGGCAGATACGCAGTATTTT. Translating it yields CAWSARQGADTQYF. Variable domain in full (rest from reference TRBV30 and TRBJ2-3): SQTIHQWPATLVQPVGSPLSLECTVEGTSNPNLYWYRQAAGRGLQLLFYSVGIGQISSEVPQNLSASRPQDRQFILSSKKLLLSDSGFYLCAWSARQGADTQYFGPGTRLTVL.

This sequence joins TRBV2 and TRBJ2-3; 9 positions agree with TRBD1. The junction had 11 bases not matched to a gene; V was cut back by 2 bases and J by 2 bases. CDR1 is SNHLY, CDR2 FYNNEI, per germline. The CDR3 is made up of 18 amino acids. CDR3 bases: TGTGCCAGCAGTGAAAGCGATTGGGGGACAGGGCTCACAGATACGCAGTATTTT. It is translated as CASSESDWGTGLTDTQYF.

The genes are TRBV4-2 and TRBJ2-1, with no clear D. The germline gives CDR1 LGHNA, CDR2 YNFKEQ. This CDR3 spans 15 amino acids. Trimming left V 0 bases short and J 8 bases short, with 14 bases between. The chain's CDR3 is CASSQDSQIVDEQFF. Here the CDR3 DNA reads TGTGCCAGCAGCCAAGATAGTCAAATCGTGGATGAGCAGTTCTTC.

This rearrangement joins TRBV9 to TRBJ2-5; 7 bases map to TRBD1. Germline CDR1 reads SGDLS; CDR2 reads YYNGEE. The CDR3 is made up of 15 amino acids. V lost 2 bases to trimming and J lost 3 bases; unmatched junction nucleotides: 7. The CDR3 coding sequence is TGTGCCAGCAGCGTGACCCGGGACAGAGAAGAGACCCAGTACTTC. It codes for CASSVTRDREETQYF.

The chain uses TRBV28 and TRBJ2-7, with D perhaps TRBD1 or TRBD2 (7 bases each). Germline V lookup: CDR1 MDHEN, CDR2 SYDVKM. The length of the CDR3 is 16 residues. Trimming pared 2 bases from V and 5 bases from J, leaving 19 bases between. CDR3 in amino acids: CASSLHGTVGGDEQYF. CDR3 DNA sequence: TGTGCCAGCAGTTTACACGGGACAGTGGGGGGGGACGAGCAGTACTTC.

This clone was picked up one time. The genes are TRBV29-1 and TRBJ1-2, with D possibly TRBD1 on 5 matching bases. The CDR3 contains 12 residues. CDR1 is SQVTM, CDR2 ANQGSEA, per germline. V was trimmed by 6 bases and J by 7 bases, leaving 15 bases between them. The CDR3 bases are TGCAGCGTCGAGGGAGGAGGGGCTGGCTACACCTTC. Translation gives CSVEGGGAGYTF.

The chain uses TRBV6-4 and TRBJ2-1; TRBD2 matches at 7 bases. Trimming at V came to 2 bases and at J to 2 bases, leaving 3 bases not matched to a gene. CDR1 is MRHNA, CDR2 SNTAGT, per germline. The CDR3 runs 15 residues. This CDR3 reads CASSDRAGAYNEQFF. The CDR3, as DNA: TGTGCCAGCAGTGACAGGGCGGGGGCCTACAATGAGCAGTTCTTC.

This rearrangement joins TRBV15 to TRBJ2-5; no reliable D call. The germline V gene has CDR1 LNHNV and CDR2 YYDKDF (reference sequence). Trimming pared 3 bases from V and 5 bases from J, leaving 10 bases between. The CDR3 loop spans 13 amino acids. The CDR3 region has the DNA TGTGCCACCAGCAGGGACCCGCGGGAGACCCAGTACTTC. Encoded protein: CATSRDPRETQYF.

This clone was observed a few times. V usage is TRBV6-6 and J usage is TRBJ1-4, with TRBD1 as a possible D gene (6 bases). The CDR3 has 14 amino acids. Between the trimmed V and J ends, which lost 5 bases and 3 bases, there was a span of 10 bases. Looked up from germline, CDR1 is MNHNY and CDR2 is SVGAGI (reference sequence). For the CDR3, the DNA is TGTGCCAGCAGTCAGGGGAGGGCTAATGAAAAACTGTTTTTT. Amino acid sequence: CASSQGRANEKLFF.

By sample share, this clone is large. The chain joins TRBV9 to TRBJ1-2, with D hard to call. V lost 3 bases, J lost 10 bases, and 10 bases lay in between. Per the germline V gene, CDR1 is SGDLS and CDR2 is YYNGEE. This CDR3 is built from 11 residues. CDR3 nucleotide sequence: TGTGCCAGCAGCGCCTTAGGACTCTACACCTTC. Its translation: CASSALGLYTF.

This chain links TRBV19 with TRBJ2-3; D gene ambiguous. The germline V gene encodes CDR1 LNHDA and CDR2 SQIVND (reference sequence). V lost 3 bases and J 6 bases, leaving 13 bases between the germline ends. The CDR3 runs to 14 residues. CDR3 sequence: CASSIHPSQDTQYF. In nucleotides, the CDR3 is TGTGCCAGTAGTATTCATCCCAGCCAGGATACGCAGTATTTT. Looking up the rest from reference TRBV19 and TRBJ2-3 gives the full variable domain: DGGITQSPKYLFRKEGQNVTLSCEQNLNHDAMYWYRQDPGQGLRLIYYSQIVNDFQKGDIAEGYSVSREKKESFPLTVTSAQKNPTAFYLCASSIHPSQDTQYFGPGTRLTVL.

The chain links TRBV29-1 to TRBJ2-5; D tentatively reads TRBD1 or TRBD2 (6 bases each). The ends were cut back, 0 bases at V and 5 bases at J, with 16 bases in the middle. Germline V lookup: CDR1 SQVTM, CDR2 ANQGSEA. The CDR3 has 15 residues. The CDR3, as DNA: TGCAGCGTTGAAGAAGGAGGGGGTAGAGCTGAGACCCAGTACTTC. This translates into CSVEEGGGRAETQYF. The variable domain in full, completed from reference TRBV29-1 and TRBJ2-5, reads SAVISQKPSRDICQRGTSLTIQCQVDSQVTMMFWYRQQPGQSLTLIATANQGSEATYESGFVIDKFPISRPNLTFSTLTVSNMSPEDSSIYLCSVEEGGGRAETQYFGPGTRLLVL.

The V and J genes are TRBV6-6 and TRBJ2-1; D remains ambiguous. This CDR3 has 11 amino acids. Germline V lookup: CDR1 MNHNY, CDR2 SVGAGI (reference sequence). Trimming took off 5 bases at V and 15 bases at J, with 14 bases between the two ends. The CDR3: CASSDRATRFF. The CDR3 DNA is TGTGCCAGCAGTGATCGGGCTACGAGGTTCTTC.

The gene calls are TRBV7-9 and TRBJ2-7; 11 nucleotides agree with TRBD2. The junction had 11 bases not matched to a gene; V was cut back by 6 bases and J by 1 base. Germline lookup yields CDR1 SEHNR and CDR2 FQNEAQ (reference sequence). The CDR3 contains 17 residues. The DNA for the CDR3 is TGTGCCAGCAGTCTTACTAGCGGGAGTTTTAGTTCCTACGAGCAGTACTTC. Translating it yields CASSLTSGSFSSYEQYF.

V gene TRBV4-3 combines with J gene TRBJ2-2; 9 bases align to TRBD2. The CDR3 is 15 residues long. V lost 1 base and J lost 9; bases outside the gene matches: 6. The germline V gene encodes CDR1 LGHNA and CDR2 YSLEER. The CDR3 coding sequence is TGCGCCAGCAGCCAAGGTTCGGGACTAGCAAGGGAGCTGTTTTTT. This sequence encodes CASSQGSGLARELFF.

The gene calls are TRBV30 and TRBJ2-3; D unresolved. Trimming pared 0 bases from V and 6 bases from J, leaving 16 bases between. The CDR3 is made up of 15 amino acids. In germline, CDR1 is GTSNPN, CDR2 SVGIG (reference sequence). The CDR3 sequence is CAWSVTTVGLDTQYF. The CDR3 coding sequence is TGTGCCTGGAGTGTTACAACGGTTGGTTTGGATACGCAGTATTTT.

This chain joins TRBV6-1 and TRBJ1-5; possible D gene TRBD1, 5 bases. The CDR3 is 12 residues long. CDR1 and CDR2 from the germline V gene are MNHNS and SASEGT. V was cut by 6 bases and J by 5 bases, with 8 bases left in between. In DNA, the CDR3 is TGTGCCAGCAGAGGGACCCATCAGCCCCAGCATTTT. It translates to CASRGTHQPQHF.

The chain is built from TRBV15 and TRBJ2-7, with TRBD1 identical over 11 bases. The junction had 18 bases not matched to a gene; V was cut back by 1 base and J by 4 bases. There are 20 residues in the CDR3. Germline V gives CDR1 LNHNV, CDR2 YYDKDF (reference sequence). CDR3 nucleotide sequence: TGTGCCACCAGCAGAGTGGCCGGACAGGGGGCTGAATGGAGGTTTTACGAGCAGTACTTC. As protein: CATSRVAGQGAEWRFYEQYF.

This rearrangement joins TRBV14 to TRBJ2-7; D perhaps matches TRBD2 (7 bases). Trimming removed 3 bases at V and 6 bases at J, with 15 bases between. The V gene's germline CDR1 is SGHDN and CDR2 FVKESK. The CDR3 has 14 amino acids. CDR3 nucleotide sequence: TGTGCCAGCAGCCAGTGTCGGGGGGCTTGCGAGCAGTACTTC. Translation gives CASSQCRGACEQYF.

The chain employs TRBV28 and TRBJ2-1; TRBD2 agrees at 10 bases. From germline, CDR1 is MDHEN and CDR2 SYDVKM. The CDR3 extends over 14 amino acids. V trimming: 6 bases; J trimming: 5 bases; junction bases outside the gene matches: 4. CDR3 in DNA: TGTGCCAGCAGCCGGAGCGGGAGGGACAATGAGCAGTTCTTC. Protein sequence: CASSRSGRDNEQFF.

The rearrangement links TRBV2 to TRBJ2-5; maybe TRBD2 (6 bases). The CDR3 is 15 amino acids. Trimming cost V 3 bases and J 5 bases, with 16 bases left between them. CDR1 and CDR2 (germline): SNHLY, FYNNEI. CDR3 residues: CASSEGLLLLETQYF. The CDR3 DNA is TGTGCCAGCAGTGAGGGACTCCTATTGTTGGAGACCCAGTACTTC.